One sample yielded the 27 T cell receptor beta chains listed below, sequenced in a study of cytomegalovirus exposure and HLA in healthy donors. In the PCR, 60 Vbeta and 13 Jbeta primers were used. TCRdb's copy holds only in-frame clones and misses some; the assay was immunoSEQ multiplex PCR. The data show 200,000 to 250,000 clones, 75% to 85% seen once. Input material: PBMCs. All receptors come from a woman in her sixties in good health and CMV-seropositive.

This clone was seen once. The V call is TRBV7-9, the J call TRBJ1-1; TRBD1 agrees at 7 bases. Germline trimming cut 5 bases from V and 5 bases from J; bases unmatched to any gene: 8. Germline V CDR1 and CDR2: SEHNR, FQNEAQ (reference sequence). CDR3 length: 14 amino acids. The CDR3 sequence: CASSPKTGETEAFF. The CDR3, as DNA: TGTGCCAGCAGCCCGAAAACAGGGGAGACTGAAGCTTTCTTT.

This clone was detected once. The V gene is TRBV29-1, the J gene TRBJ2-7; TRBD1 aligns across 9 bases. The germline V gene encodes CDR1 SQVTM and CDR2 ANQGSEA. With V trimmed by 7 bases and J by 7 bases, 14 bases remained unmatched. This CDR3 has 14 residues. The CDR3 reads CSALPDRGYQEQYF. CDR3 DNA: TGCAGCGCCCTTCCGGACAGGGGATACCAGGAGCAGTACTTC.

In this sample, this clone turned up a few times. J is TRBJ2-7 and V is TRBV27; D perhaps matches TRBD1 (6 bases). Between the trimmed V and J ends, which lost 5 bases and 6 bases, there was a span of 17 bases. This CDR3 is 14 amino acids long. CDR1 is MNHEY, CDR2 SMNVEV, per germline (reference sequence). The CDR3 here is CASSPSGRGGEQYF. In nucleotides, the CDR3 is TGTGCCAGCAGTCCCTCTGGAAGAGGGGGCGAGCAGTACTTC.

The rearrangement links TRBV23-1 to TRBJ2-7; tentative D call: TRBD1 (6 bases). TRBV23-1 is marked as an open reading frame, function uncertain. The CDR3 is made up of 18 amino acids. The V end lost 3 bases, the J end lost 6 bases, and 27 bases lay between the germline ends. The CDR3: CASSHPSSDARNRAEQYF. The CDR3 DNA sequence: TGCGCCAGCAGTCATCCCTCATCGGACGCACGAAACAGGGCCGAGCAGTACTTC.

The chain is built from TRBV7-2 and TRBJ1-5; TRBD1 agrees at 9 bases. Germline V gene sequence: CDR1 SGHTA, CDR2 FQGNSA. The CDR3 contains 14 residues. V lost 4 bases to trimming and J lost 8 bases; unmatched junction nucleotides: 6. The CDR3 reads CASSSTGGDEPQHF. In nucleotides, the CDR3 is TGTGCCAGCAGCTCAACAGGGGGCGATGAGCCCCAGCATTTT.

The rearrangement joins TRBV7-3 to TRBJ1-1; unclear D gene. Germline CDR1 SGHTA, CDR2 FQGTGA. The CDR3 totals 13 residues. Trimming cost V 2 bases and J 2 bases, with 6 bases left between them. CDR3 in DNA: TGTGCCAGCAGCTTATATTCTAACACTGAAGCTTTCTTT. Amino acids: CASSLYSNTEAFF.

The chain combines TRBV27 with TRBJ2-3, with D unclear. V lost 7 bases and J 2 bases, leaving 19 bases between the germline ends. Germline assignment: CDR1 MNHEY and CDR2 SMNVEV (reference sequence). The CDR3 is 16 amino acids. CDR3 sequence (DNA): TGTGCCAGCAATCCTATGAGTACCTTATACACAGATACGCAGTATTTT. Its protein product is CASNPMSTLYTDTQYF.

This rearrangement joins TRBV7-9 to TRBJ1-1; D ambiguous. V was shortened by 2 bases and J by 0 bases, with 7 bases between the two germline ends. The CDR3 is 14 amino acids. Germline assignment: CDR1 SEHNR and CDR2 FQNEAQ (reference sequence). CDR3 nucleotides: TGTGCCAGCAGCTTACAGGTCTTGAACACTGAAGCTTTCTTT. Translating it yields CASSLQVLNTEAFF.

The chain links TRBV18 to TRBJ2-7, with D tentatively TRBD1 (6 bases). Trimming removed 2 bases at V and 4 bases at J, with 12 bases between. The germline V gene has CDR1 KGHSH and CDR2 LQKENI. The CDR3 has 14 residues. The CDR3 here is CASSPRTETYEQYF. Written as DNA, the CDR3 is TGTGCCAGCTCACCAAGGACAGAGACTTACGAGCAGTACTTC.

The rearrangement uses TRBV5-6 and TRBJ2-3; D possibly corresponds to TRBD2 (5 bases). The V end was cut by 0 bases, the J end by 2 bases, with 10 bases between. The germline V gene encodes CDR1 SGHDT and CDR2 YYEEEE. The CDR3 contains 15 residues. The CDR3 nucleotides read TGTGCCAGCAGCTTGGTCTTAGCGTCCACAGATACGCAGTATTTT. It translates to CASSLVLASTDTQYF. The variable domain in full, completed from reference TRBV5-6 and TRBJ2-3, reads DAGVTQSPTHLIKTRGQQVTLRCSPKSGHDTVSWYQQALGQGPQFIFQYYEEEERQRGNFPDRFSGHQFPNYSSELNVNALLLGDSALYLCASSLVLASTDTQYFGPGTRLTVL.

This clone was observed a few times. This same CDR3 is encoded by further DNA sequences in the sample. V gene TRBV7-2 combines with J gene TRBJ1-5; D may be TRBD1 (5 bases). This CDR3 contains 15 residues. CDR1 is SGHTA, CDR2 FQGNSA, per germline. V dropped 5 bases and J dropped 4 bases, with 15 bases sitting between them. Here the CDR3 DNA reads TGTGCCAGCAGCCTTCAGGGTGTGGGGAATCAGCCCCAGCATTTT. This encodes CASSLQGVGNQPQHF.

This chain links TRBV7-8 with TRBJ2-1, with 8 bases that match TRBD2. The CDR3 loop spans 17 amino acids. V gave up 0 bases and J gave up 3 bases; unmatched junction bases: 7. Germline V lookup: CDR1 SGHVS, CDR2 FQNEAQ. The CDR3 protein is CASSLAYASGSYNEQFF. As DNA, the CDR3 is TGTGCCAGCAGCTTAGCCTATGCAAGCGGGAGCTACAATGAGCAGTTCTTC.

The V and J genes are TRBV4-3 and TRBJ2-1, with 7 bases lining up with TRBD2. The CDR3 runs 13 residues. V trimming: 1 base; J trimming: 11 bases; junction bases outside the gene matches: 5. Germline CDR1 and CDR2: LGHNA and YSLEER. The CDR3 region is CASSQVGGGKQFF. The CDR3 bases are TGCGCCAGCAGCCAAGTTGGGGGGGGGAAGCAGTTCTTC.

The V call is TRBV11-2, the J call TRBJ1-1, with 7 bases that match TRBD1. The ends lost 5 bases at V and 6 bases at J; junction bases unmatched: 6. The CDR3 consists of 13 residues. CDR1 is SGHAT, CDR2 FQNNGV, per germline. The CDR3 reads CASSHGQESEAFF. The CDR3 nucleotides read TGTGCCAGCAGCCACGGACAGGAGTCTGAAGCTTTCTTT.

V usage is TRBV5-1 and J usage is TRBJ2-7, with 7 bases aligning to TRBD1. Trimming took 1 base from V and 0 from J; bases not matched to a gene: 4. Per germline, CDR1 SGHRS and CDR2 YFSETQ. This CDR3 contains 15 residues. The CDR3 bases are TGCGCCAGCAGCTTGCCCTCAGGGGGCTCCTACGAGCAGTACTTC. Protein sequence: CASSLPSGGSYEQYF.

The chain recombines TRBV5-1 with TRBJ2-3, with TRBD2 matching over 7 bases. The CDR3 sequence is 15 residues long. V was pared by 6 bases and J by 6 bases, with 13 bases of the junction left unmatched. The germline CDR1 and CDR2 sequences are SGHRS and YFSETQ. The CDR3 nucleotides read TGCGCCAGCACCTTAGCGGGCCAGAGAGTGGATACGCAGTATTTT. Amino acids: CASTLAGQRVDTQYF.

V gene TRBV7-2 combines with J gene TRBJ1-2, with TRBD1 matching over 9 bases. J gave up 2 bases and V 3 bases, and 1 base lay outside the gene matches. The CDR3 covers 14 residues. From germline, CDR1 is SGHTA and CDR2 FQGNSA. CDR3 nucleotide sequence: TGTGCCAGCAGCTTCGGACAGGGGAACTATGGCTACACCTTC. Translating gives CASSFGQGNYGYTF. The entire variable domain, with the rest obtained from reference TRBV7-2 and TRBJ1-2, is as follows: GAGVSQSPSNKVTEKGKDVELRCDPISGHTALYWYRQSLGQGLEFLIYFQGNSAPDKSGLPSDRFSAERTGGSVSTLTIQRTQQEDSAVYLCASSFGQGNYGYTFGSGTRLTVV.

This clone was seen more than once but under ten times. The V and J genes are TRBV7-3 and TRBJ1-2; the D gene is possibly TRBD1 (6 bases). Germline V gives CDR1 SGHTA, CDR2 FQGTGA. Trimming took off 5 bases at V and 7 bases at J, with 14 bases between the two ends. This CDR3 has 13 amino acids. The CDR3 nucleotides read TGTGCCAGCAGCATACAGGGTTCTCTTGGCTACACCTTC. Translated: CASSIQGSLGYTF.

This clone has a single count. This specimen includes other DNA sequences encoding the same CDR3. V is TRBV2 and J is TRBJ1-5, with D maybe TRBD1 (5 bases). Germline V gene sequence: CDR1 SNHLY, CDR2 FYNNEI. V was cut by 7 bases and J by 0 bases, with 10 bases left in between. The CDR3 has 14 amino acids. CDR3 in DNA: TGTGCCAGCAAAGACAGTAATAGCAATCAGCCCCAGCATTTT. This translates into CASKDSNSNQPQHF.

The CDR3 loop is CASSADFYEQYF. CDR3 bases: TGCGCCAGCAGCGCGGACTTCTACGAGCAGTACTTC. The chain has TRBV5-1 and TRBJ2-7; maybe TRBD2 (5 bases). The germline gives CDR1 SGHRS, CDR2 YFSETQ. The V end was cut by 4 bases, the J end by 3 bases, with 8 bases between. The CDR3 totals 12 residues.

This clone has more than one count but fewer than ten. This chain joins TRBV6-1 and TRBJ2-1, with 8 bases matching TRBD2. Germline V gene lookup returns CDR1 MNHNS and CDR2 SASEGT. This CDR3 region has 13 residues. With 8 bases clipped from V and 4 bases from J, the junction kept 4 bases outside the gene matches. CDR3 sequence: CASGAGAYNEQFF. The CDR3 DNA reads as TGTGCCAGCGGAGCGGGAGCTTACAATGAGCAGTTCTTC.

The chain combines TRBV6-6 with TRBJ1-1, with D maybe TRBD1 (6 bases). The CDR3 length is 14 residues. Germline V gene sequence: CDR1 MNHNY, CDR2 SVGAGI (reference sequence). V was cut by 7 bases and J by 6 bases, with 18 bases left in between. The CDR3 here is CASTDTGTSSEAFF. CDR3 coding DNA: TGTGCCAGCACCGATACCGGGACATCGTCTGAAGCTTTCTTT.

This sequence joins TRBV7-9 and TRBJ1-1; maybe TRBD1 (6 bases). This CDR3 spans 12 amino acids. Per the germline V gene, CDR1 is SEHNR and CDR2 is FQNEAQ (reference sequence). The V and J ends lost 10 bases and 8 bases respectively, with 17 bases between them. CDR3 nucleotides: TGTGCCACCAATTCACAGGGTTCCGAAGCTTTCTTT. Protein product: CATNSQGSEAFF. The full variable domain, completed using reference TRBV7-9 and TRBJ1-1, is DTGVSQNPRHKITKRGQNVTFRCDPISEHNRLYWYRQTLGQGPEFLTYFQNEAQLEKSRLLSDRFSAERPKGSFSTLEIQRTEQGDSAMYLCATNSQGSEAFFGQGTRLTVV.

In regard to this clone: One end of the junction does not line up with germline, which may come from a read error. The chain links TRBV11-3 to TRBJ1-3; D might be TRBD1 (5 bases). The CDR3 length is 16 residues. CDR1 is SGHNT and CDR2 is YENEEA in the germline V gene. The CDR3 spells CASSLDQGISGNTIYF. CDR3 bases: TGTGCCAGCAGCCTAGACCAGGGCATCTCTGGAAACACCATATATTTT.

This chain joins TRBV30 and TRBJ1-1, with a possible D match to TRBD1 (5 bases). Trimming stripped 1 base from V and 7 bases from J, with 13 bases between. This CDR3 is 13 amino acids long. Looked up from germline, CDR1 is GTSNPN and CDR2 is SVGIG (reference sequence). The CDR3 reads CAWSETGNLEAFF. The CDR3, as DNA: TGTGCCTGGAGTGAAACAGGTAACCTTGAAGCTTTCTTT.

This clone has a handful of counts. This sequence joins TRBV9 and TRBJ1-1; the D is unclear. V dropped 1 base and J dropped 1 base, with 5 bases sitting between them. Germline V gene lookup returns CDR1 SGDLS and CDR2 YYNGEE. The CDR3 spans 13 residues. CDR3 sequence (DNA): TGTGCCAGCAGCGTATTCGGGAACACTGAAGCTTTCTTT. Translating it yields CASSVFGNTEAFF.

As DNA, the CDR3 is TGCAGTGCTAGGAGGACAGATACGCAGTATTTT. Protein product: CSARRTDTQYF. The chain is built from TRBV20-1 and TRBJ2-3; D is undetermined. CDR3 size: 11 residues. Deletions cut 3 bases from V and 3 bases from J, with 4 bases between. Germline CDR1 reads DFQATT; CDR2 reads SNEGSKA (reference sequence).